A single sample is the source of the 18 T cell receptor beta chains below, sequenced in a study of blood T cell repertoires in COVID-19. Only in-frame clones appear in the TCRdb table, and some are missing; sequencing was by immunoSEQ multiplex PCR. The sample gives 250,000 to 300,000 clones, approximately 91% of which show up once; roughly 0.8% is in the top ten. Sequenced input: peripheral blood. These receptors were taken from a young woman with acute or convalescent COVID-19.

The chain carries TRBV30 and TRBJ1-6; D may be TRBD1 (5 bases). With 7 bases removed from V and 8 bases from J, the gap between germline ends came to 12 bases. The CDR3 has 12 residues. CDR1 and CDR2 (germline): GTSNPN, SVGIG (reference sequence). The CDR3 coding sequence is TGTGCCTTGACCGGAGGGGATTCACCCCTCCACTTT. It translates to CALTGGDSPLHF.

The rearrangement joins TRBV5-4 to TRBJ2-2, with 8 bases identical to TRBD1. CDR3 length: 16 amino acids. V gave up 4 bases and J gave up 7 bases; unmatched junction bases: 12. Germline V gene sequence: CDR1 SGHNT, CDR2 YYREEE (reference sequence). The CDR3 region is CASSLGQGRLSGELFF. The CDR3 bases are TGTGCCAGCAGCCTAGGACAGGGAAGATTGAGCGGGGAGCTGTTTTTT.

This clone was recorded once. J is TRBJ1-2 and V is TRBV12-5; TRBD1 matches at 12 bases. Trimming cost V 0 bases and J 5 bases; bases outside gene matches: 10. Germline CDR1 and CDR2: LGHNT and FRNRAP. CDR3 length: 18 residues. This chain's CDR3 is CASGLVLGQGASWYGYTF. CDR3 sequence (DNA): TGTGCTAGTGGTTTGGTATTGGGACAGGGGGCGAGTTGGTATGGCTACACCTTC.

The CDR3 sequence: CAWNRGGRQETQYF. CDR3 DNA: TGTGCCTGGAATAGGGGAGGTAGACAAGAGACCCAGTACTTC. This chain links TRBV30 with TRBJ2-5, with D possibly being TRBD2 (6 bases). Germline assignment: CDR1 GTSNPN and CDR2 SVGIG (reference sequence). This CDR3 spans 14 amino acids. Trimming took off 4 bases at V and 2 bases at J, with 14 bases between the two ends.

V and J are TRBV4-3 and TRBJ2-7; TRBD2 aligns across 14 bases. Germline V gene lookup returns CDR1 LGHNA and CDR2 YSLEER. The junction had 5 bases not matched to a gene; V was cut back by 3 bases and J by 10 bases. This CDR3 contains 14 residues. Written as DNA, the CDR3 is TGCGCCAGCAGCCACGGACTAGCGGGAGGTGACCAGTACTTC. It codes for CASSHGLAGGDQYF.

The rearrangement joins TRBV19 to TRBJ2-5; 7 nucleotides align to TRBD2. The CDR3 spans 17 residues. The J segment lost 5 bases and the V segment lost 4 bases, leaving 16 bases of the junction unmatched. Germline lookup yields CDR1 LNHDA and CDR2 SQIVND (reference sequence). The CDR3 DNA sequence: TGTGCCAGTAGTACTCAGACTAGCCCGAGCCCCCGGGAGACCCAGTACTTC. Translation gives CASSTQTSPSPRETQYF.

The V call is TRBV18, the J call TRBJ2-1; D may be TRBD1 (7 bases). The germline gives CDR1 KGHSH, CDR2 LQKENI. The germline V and J ends were trimmed by 5 bases and 7 bases, with 30 bases remaining between them. The CDR3 loop spans 19 amino acids. The chain's CDR3 is CASSKRDSENPRGRNEQFF. CDR3 coding DNA: TGTGCCAGCTCAAAGAGGGACAGCGAAAACCCTCGGGGGAGGAATGAGCAGTTCTTC.

This clone was found many times. The chain is built from TRBV5-1 and TRBJ2-2, with 9 bases that match TRBD1. Germline V gene sequence: CDR1 SGHRS, CDR2 YFSETQ. The J segment lost 3 bases and the V segment lost 5 bases, leaving 5 bases of the junction unmatched. The CDR3 sequence is 15 residues long. The DNA of the CDR3 is TGCGCCAGCAGTGACAGGGACAGGGACACCGGGGAGCTGTTTTTT. Encoded protein: CASSDRDRDTGELFF.

This chain uses TRBV9 with TRBJ2-1, with TRBD2 matching over 10 bases. J was trimmed by 8 bases and V by 0 bases; bases with no gene match: 8. The CDR3 length is 16 residues. In germline, CDR1 is SGDLS, CDR2 YYNGEE. The CDR3 protein is CASSVAEAGGPHEQFF. The CDR3 DNA is TGTGCCAGCAGCGTAGCCGAAGCGGGAGGGCCGCATGAGCAGTTCTTC.

Comments on this clone: Additional DNA sequences in this sample encode the identical CDR3. The chain employs TRBV7-2 and TRBJ2-5; D call uncertain. Between the trimmed V and J ends, which lost 5 bases and 1 base, there was a span of 2 bases. From germline, CDR1 is SGHTA and CDR2 FQGNSA. The CDR3 runs 11 residues. This CDR3 reads CASSLQETQYF. DNA for the CDR3: TGTGCCAGCAGCCTCCAAGAGACCCAGTACTTC.

The chain carries TRBV19 and TRBJ1-6; 8 nucleotides agree with TRBD1. CDR1 and CDR2 from the germline V gene are LNHDA and SQIVND (reference sequence). The V gene end was trimmed by 0 bases and the J gene end by 7 bases; junction bases not matched to a gene: 5. CDR3 length equals 16 residues. Here the CDR3 reads CASSIDRTGRNSPLHF. The CDR3 region has the DNA TGTGCCAGTAGTATAGATCGGACAGGGAGAAATTCACCCCTCCACTTT.

The chain uses TRBV5-4 and TRBJ2-6, with TRBD1 as a possible D gene (6 bases). Trimming shortened V by 1 base and J by 3 bases, and 14 bases separated the two germline ends. Germline V CDR1 and CDR2: SGHNT, YYREEE (reference sequence). This CDR3 comprises 17 residues. The CDR3 here is CASSLPTGRSGANVLTF. CDR3 DNA sequence: TGTGCCAGCAGCTTGCCTACAGGGCGCAGTGGGGCCAACGTCCTGACTTTC.

The V call is TRBV11-1, the J call TRBJ2-7; TRBD2 matches 9 bases. J was trimmed by 1 base and V by 8 bases; bases with no gene match: 9. This CDR3 is built from 15 residues. The V gene's germline CDR1 is SGHAT and CDR2 FQDESV (reference sequence). CDR3 sequence: CASRSFAGGSYEQYF. CDR3 coding DNA: TGTGCCAGCCGCTCTTTCGCGGGAGGGTCCTACGAGCAGTACTTC.

This clone was observed a single time. The V call is TRBV6-5, the J call TRBJ1-1, with a tentative D call TRBD1 (5 bases). Trimming stripped 3 bases from V and 1 base from J, with 6 bases between. This CDR3 is built from 13 residues. Germline CDR1 is MNHEY and CDR2 is SVGAGI. CDR3 amino acids: CASSYRGNTEAFF. The CDR3 nucleotides read TGTGCCAGCAGTTATAGGGGGAACACTGAAGCTTTCTTT.

For the CDR3, the DNA is TGTGCCAGCAGCAATCAAGCGCCGCAAGACAATGAGCAGTTCTTC. This codes for CASSNQAPQDNEQFF. V is TRBV21-1 and J is TRBJ2-1; no DNA check was done on the table's D call, TRBD2. TRBV21-1 has pseudogene status. This CDR3 has 15 amino acids.

The rearrangement joins TRBV29-1 to TRBJ1-4; no clear D. There are 15 residues in the CDR3. Trimming stripped 2 bases from V and 3 bases from J, with 13 bases between. Germline values: CDR1 SQVTM, CDR2 ANQGSEA. The CDR3, as DNA: TGCAGCGTTGAAAGGAAGGGAGCGGCTAATGAAAAACTGTTTTTT. As protein: CSVERKGAANEKLFF.

A few counts support this clone. The chain recombines TRBV12-3 or TRBV12-4 with TRBJ1-3; D not certain. Trimming took 11 bases from V and 0 from J, leaving 11 bases between them. The CDR3 is 13 residues long. The CDR3 DNA is TGTGCCTCTGGGGAGTACTCTGGAAACACCATATATTTT. This sequence encodes CASGEYSGNTIYF.

As DNA, the CDR3 is TGTGCCAGTAGTAGAAAGACACCCAGTAGGGGGAACACCATATATTTT. This translates into CASSRKTPSRGNTIYF. The chain uses TRBV19 and TRBJ1-3, with a possible D match to TRBD1 (6 bases). The V gene lost 4 bases and the J gene lost 7 bases, with 20 bases spanning the gap. CDR1 and CDR2 (germline): LNHDA, SQIVND (reference sequence). The CDR3 sequence is 16 residues long.